Listed below are T cell receptor beta chains from one sample, sequenced in a study of regulatory T cells in long-lasting Graves disease. Each CDR3 protein is one row after TCRdb ran MiXCR on the multiplex PCR reads. The sample lists under 700,000 distinct CDR3 sequences, about 16% occurring once. This sample was also put to use in a study of T cells in Graves' hyperthyroidism and ophthalmopathy.

The sequencing here drew on peripheral blood mononuclear cells (PBMCs), taken at new diagnosis, from a patient treated with antithyroid drugs. Source of these receptors: a woman aged 35-65 years with Graves disease. Both conserved end residues are part of each CDR3. Each record gives: clone size, V gene, J gene, D gene, CDR3 DNA, CDR3 protein. A D gene is named only where the DNA matches it firmly. Rows give clone size only sometimes, using once, few, many, or a class for an expanded clone.

abundance: .
v_gene: TRBV4-1
j_gene: TRBJ1-2
d_gene: .
CDR3nt: TGCGCCAGCAGCCAAGTACTGACTTCGCGGGGCTACACCTTC
CDR3aa: CASSQVLTSRGYTF

abundance: .
v_gene: TRBV10-2
j_gene: TRBJ2-3
d_gene: .
CDR3nt: TGCGCCAGCAGTGAAGTTCTACACACAGATACGCAGTATTTT
CDR3aa: CASSEVLHTDTQYF

abundance: .
v_gene: TRBV27
j_gene: TRBJ1-1
d_gene: .
CDR3nt: TGTGCCAGCAGTCGTTCGGGGGGCAGGAGGGACACTGAAGCTTTCTTT
CDR3aa: CASSRSGGRRDTEAFF

abundance: .
v_gene: TRBV10-2
j_gene: TRBJ2-7
d_gene: .
CDR3nt: TGCGCCAGCAGTGAACAAGGCGACATCCTCTCCTACGAGCAGTACTTC
CDR3aa: CASSEQGDILSYEQYF

abundance: many
v_gene: TRBV7-9
j_gene: TRBJ1-4
d_gene: .
CDR3nt: TGTGCCAGCAGCTTAAACAGAGGGGTAGGAACTAATGAAAAACTGTTTTTT
CDR3aa: CASSLNRGVGTNEKLFF

abundance: few
v_gene: TRBV5-1
j_gene: TRBJ2-2
d_gene: .
CDR3nt: TGCGCCAGCGACTGGGGGGATCGGTTAACCGGGGAGCTGTTTTTT
CDR3aa: CASDWGDRLTGELFF

abundance: few
v_gene: TRBV20-1
j_gene: TRBJ2-3
d_gene: .
CDR3nt: TGCAGTGCTAGAGATTTGGGGGCACCGCACACAGATACGCAGTATTTT
CDR3aa: CSARDLGAPHTDTQYF

abundance: .
v_gene: TRBV19
j_gene: TRBJ1-5
d_gene: .
CDR3nt: TGTGCCAGTAGTATCTCGGTGGTAGGGGTCTCAAATCAGCCCCAGCATTTT
CDR3aa: CASSISVVGVSNQPQHF

abundance: many
v_gene: TRBV18
j_gene: TRBJ1-1
d_gene: .
CDR3nt: TGTGCCAGCTCACCACTGGGGATGAACACTGAAGCTTTCTTT
CDR3aa: CASSPLGMNTEAFF

abundance: many
v_gene: TRBV18
j_gene: TRBJ1-1
d_gene: TRBD1
CDR3nt: TGTGCCAGCTCACCACTGACAGGGATGAGGGGCGCTGAAGCTTTCTTT
CDR3aa: CASSPLTGMRGAEAFF

abundance: .
v_gene: TRBV7-9
j_gene: TRBJ1-2
d_gene: TRBD1
CDR3nt: TGTGCCAGCAGCTTAGGAACAGGGGCCGTCGACTATGGCTACACCTTC
CDR3aa: CASSLGTGAVDYGYTF

abundance: .
v_gene: TRBV10-3
j_gene: TRBJ2-2
d_gene: .
CDR3nt: TGTGCCATCAGTGAAGCGGGCATGGGCACCGGGGAGCTGTTTTTT
CDR3aa: CAISEAGMGTGELFF

abundance: few
v_gene: TRBV6-2/TRBV6-3
j_gene: TRBJ2-5
d_gene: TRBD2
CDR3nt: TGTGCCAGCAGTGAATCGCTAGCGGGGTCAGAGACCCAGTACTTC
CDR3aa: CASSESLAGSETQYF

abundance: .
v_gene: TRBV19
j_gene: TRBJ1-1
d_gene: TRBD1
CDR3nt: TGTGCCAGTAGCGACAGGGTGATGAACACTGAAGCTTTCTTT
CDR3aa: CASSDRVMNTEAFF

abundance: many
v_gene: TRBV13
j_gene: TRBJ1-1
d_gene: .
CDR3nt: TGTGCCAGCAGCTTACCTCCGGGTTCGAACACTGAAGCTTTCTTT
CDR3aa: CASSLPPGSNTEAFF

abundance: many
v_gene: TRBV7-3
j_gene: TRBJ2-2
d_gene: TRBD1
CDR3nt: TGTGCCAGCAGCCTCCCTGGTGAGGGGGCGCGTGTCACCGGGGAGCTGTTTTTT
CDR3aa: CASSLPGEGARVTGELFF

abundance: many
v_gene: TRBV12-3/TRBV12-4
j_gene: TRBJ1-2
d_gene: .
CDR3nt: TGTGCCAGCGCTGAGGGGGGTGGCTACACCTTC
CDR3aa: CASAEGGGYTF

abundance: many
v_gene: TRBV20-1
j_gene: TRBJ1-3
d_gene: .
CDR3nt: TGCAGTGCTAGTAGAGTCTCAGGAAACACCATATATTTT
CDR3aa: CSASRVSGNTIYF

abundance: many
v_gene: TRBV11-1
j_gene: TRBJ1-4
d_gene: TRBD1
CDR3nt: TGTGCCAGCAGCCCCGGACAGGAACTGTTTTTT
CDR3aa: CASSPGQELFF

abundance: few
v_gene: TRBV28
j_gene: TRBJ2-5
d_gene: TRBD2
CDR3nt: TGTGCCAGCAGTTTTGGGCGGGGGGGTGTGAAAGAGACCCAGTACTTC
CDR3aa: CASSFGRGGVKETQYF

abundance: .
v_gene: TRBV5-1
j_gene: TRBJ1-5
d_gene: .
CDR3nt: TGCGCCAGCAGGAGCTCTTCTGGGGTGATGGGGACTGGCAATCAGCCCCAGCATTTT
CDR3aa: CASRSSSGVMGTGNQPQHF

abundance: .
v_gene: TRBV9
j_gene: TRBJ1-2
d_gene: .
CDR3nt: TGTGCCAGCAGCGGGGATGGGGGCATCTATGGCTACACCTTC
CDR3aa: CASSGDGGIYGYTF

abundance: many
v_gene: TRBV12-3/TRBV12-4
j_gene: TRBJ2-5
d_gene: .
CDR3nt: TGTGCCAGCACCACGAGCTGGGCAGGGAGTGTCGAGACCCAGTACTTC
CDR3aa: CASTTSWAGSVETQYF

abundance: .
v_gene: TRBV30
j_gene: TRBJ2-5
d_gene: TRBD2
CDR3nt: TGTGCCTGGAGTGTAACTAGCGGGACACAAGAGACCCAGTACTTC
CDR3aa: CAWSVTSGTQETQYF

abundance: .
v_gene: TRBV4-1
j_gene: TRBJ2-1
d_gene: TRBD2
CDR3nt: TGCGCCAGCAGCTTTGGACTAGCGAGGTATGAGCAGTTCTTC
CDR3aa: CASSFGLARYEQFF

abundance: many
v_gene: TRBV7-3
j_gene: TRBJ2-1
d_gene: TRBD2
CDR3nt: TGTGCCAGCAGTTTATATAGCGGGGGGGCCAGTAATGAGCAGTTCTTC
CDR3aa: CASSLYSGGASNEQFF

abundance: .
v_gene: TRBV2
j_gene: TRBJ1-1
d_gene: .
CDR3nt: TGTGCCAGCAGCTCCCGACGAAGCACTGAAGCTTTCTTT
CDR3aa: CASSSRRSTEAFF

abundance: .
v_gene: TRBV20-1
j_gene: TRBJ2-4
d_gene: .
CDR3nt: TGCAGTGCTAGCGAAATTTTTCTAGCCAAAAACATTCAGTACTTC
CDR3aa: CSASEIFLAKNIQYF

abundance: few
v_gene: TRBV6-2/TRBV6-3
j_gene: TRBJ2-2
d_gene: .
CDR3nt: TGTGCCAGCAGTTACGGGTTCGCCGGGGAGCTGTTTTTT
CDR3aa: CASSYGFAGELFF

abundance: few
v_gene: TRBV9
j_gene: TRBJ2-3
d_gene: .
CDR3nt: TGTGCCAGCAGCGTAGGAGGGATGGGGGGCACAGATACGCAGTATTTT
CDR3aa: CASSVGGMGGTDTQYF

abundance: .
v_gene: TRBV18
j_gene: TRBJ2-2
d_gene: TRBD1
CDR3nt: TGTGCCAGCTCACCGATGGACAGGGGATTGGGCGGGGAGCTGTTTTTT
CDR3aa: CASSPMDRGLGGELFF

abundance: .
v_gene: TRBV7-9
j_gene: TRBJ2-7
d_gene: .
CDR3nt: TGTGCCAGCAGCTTCGCCCGCGGGGCCTACGAGCAGTACTTC
CDR3aa: CASSFARGAYEQYF

abundance: .
v_gene: TRBV20-1
j_gene: TRBJ1-5
d_gene: TRBD1
CDR3nt: TGCAGTGCTAGAGATGAGAGACAGGGGGCAAAACAGCCCCAGCATTTT
CDR3aa: CSARDERQGAKQPQHF